The 9 T cell receptor beta chains listed next were all sequenced from one sample in a study of T cells after yellow fever vaccination. MiXCR was run by TCRdb on the 5' RACE reads, yielding one entry per CDR3 protein. The sample carries about 160,000 distinct CDR3 sequences, 6.5% to 8.5% recorded once. The source was CD4+ T cells sorted from PBMCs, collected less than 6 days after the first yellow fever vaccination. These receptor sequences come from a man younger than 30 who received the YFV17D yellow fever vaccine.

In its sample, this clonotype was seen a few times. The rearrangement joins TRBV11-2 to TRBJ2-7, with 8 bases aligning to TRBD2. The V gene end was trimmed by 4 bases and the J gene end by 2 bases; junction bases not matched to a gene: 10. Looked up from germline, CDR1 is SGHAT and CDR2 is FQNNGV. The CDR3 has 16 amino acids. The CDR3 region is CASSSRRTGGPYEQYV. The CDR3 DNA sequence: TGTGCCAGCAGCTCCAGAAGAACGGGGGGGCCCTACGAGCAGTACGTC.

This clonotype was detected ten times or more. This chain links TRBV18 with TRBJ2-5; unclear D gene. The CDR3 loop spans 15 amino acids. Germline V gene sequence: CDR1 KGHSH, CDR2 LQKENI. V was pared by 0 bases and J by 5 bases, with 13 bases between. CDR3 loop: CASSPPLAIRETQYF. The CDR3 DNA is TGTGCCAGCTCACCACCATTGGCAATTCGGGAGACCCAGTACTTC.

The table lists this clonotype with a few counts. The CDR3 region has the DNA TGTGCAACAACAGGAGGAACTGAAGCTTTCTTT. Translation: CATTGGTEAFF. The chain recombines TRBV3-1 with TRBJ1-1; D might be TRBD1 (5 bases). Germline V CDR1 and CDR2: LGHDT, YNNKEL (reference sequence). The CDR3 contains 11 residues.

The chain has TRBV5-1 and TRBJ2-1; D remains ambiguous. This CDR3 is built from 12 residues. Germline V gene lookup returns CDR1 SGHRS and CDR2 YFSETQ. Deletions cut 2 bases from V and 12 bases from J, with 12 bases between. The CDR3 sequence: CASSFGVIGQFF. The CDR3 nucleotides are TGCGCCAGCAGCTTTGGGGTTATTGGGCAGTTCTTC. Full variable domain (remainder filled in from reference TRBV5-1 and TRBJ2-1): KAGVTQTPRYLIKTRGQQVTLSCSPISGHRSVSWYQQTPGQGLQFLFEYFSETQRNKGNFPGRFSGRQFSNSRSEMNVSTLELGDSALYLCASSFGVIGQFFGPGTRLTVL.

This clonotype has ten or more counts. This chain connects TRBV5-1 to TRBJ2-5, with D unclear. CDR1 and CDR2 (germline): SGHRS, YFSETQ. The length of the CDR3 is 15 residues. Trimming pared 2 bases from V and 0 bases from J, leaving 11 bases between. The chain's CDR3 is CASSLTAPYQETQYF. The CDR3, as DNA: TGCGCCAGCAGCTTAACAGCTCCTTACCAAGAGACCCAGTACTTC.

This clonotype came up many times. The chain recombines TRBV29-1 with TRBJ2-3; 12 positions agree with TRBD1. V shed 4 bases and J 6 bases; nucleotides not matched to a gene: 8. The V gene's germline CDR1 is SQVTM and CDR2 ANQGSEA. The CDR3 consists of 15 residues. The CDR3 bases are TGCAGCGTTGCCTTCGGGACAGGGGGCCCGGATACGCAGTATTTT. It yields the protein CSVAFGTGGPDTQYF.

This clonotype was seen at least ten times. The chain is built from TRBV7-2 and TRBJ2-3; D assignment may be TRBD1 or TRBD2 (5 bases each). The germline CDR1 and CDR2 sequences are SGHTA and FQGNSA. Trimming took 2 bases from V and 0 from J, leaving 9 bases between them. The CDR3 sequence is 15 residues long. CDR3 residues: CASSLSRGSTDTQYF. CDR3 DNA: TGTGCCAGCAGCTTATCGAGGGGCAGCACAGATACGCAGTATTTT.

The J gene is TRBJ1-5, the V gene TRBV30; no clear D. V was trimmed by 3 bases and J by 7 bases, leaving 16 bases between them. Germline assignment: CDR1 GTSNPN and CDR2 SVGIG (reference sequence). The CDR3 runs 14 residues. CDR3 sequence (DNA): TGTGCCTGGAGCCACAACCGGGGTGGCCAGCCCCAGCATTTT. As protein: CAWSHNRGGQPQHF.

This clonotype was detected ten times or more. The chain couples TRBV12-3 or TRBV12-4 to TRBJ2-1; 10 nucleotides agree with TRBD1. The CDR3 contains 15 residues. V lost 2 bases, J lost 5 bases, and 3 bases stayed unmatched. DNA for the CDR3: TGTGCCAGCAGTTTAAGACAGGGGGCAGACAATGAGCAGTTCTTC. Protein: CASSLRQGADNEQFF.